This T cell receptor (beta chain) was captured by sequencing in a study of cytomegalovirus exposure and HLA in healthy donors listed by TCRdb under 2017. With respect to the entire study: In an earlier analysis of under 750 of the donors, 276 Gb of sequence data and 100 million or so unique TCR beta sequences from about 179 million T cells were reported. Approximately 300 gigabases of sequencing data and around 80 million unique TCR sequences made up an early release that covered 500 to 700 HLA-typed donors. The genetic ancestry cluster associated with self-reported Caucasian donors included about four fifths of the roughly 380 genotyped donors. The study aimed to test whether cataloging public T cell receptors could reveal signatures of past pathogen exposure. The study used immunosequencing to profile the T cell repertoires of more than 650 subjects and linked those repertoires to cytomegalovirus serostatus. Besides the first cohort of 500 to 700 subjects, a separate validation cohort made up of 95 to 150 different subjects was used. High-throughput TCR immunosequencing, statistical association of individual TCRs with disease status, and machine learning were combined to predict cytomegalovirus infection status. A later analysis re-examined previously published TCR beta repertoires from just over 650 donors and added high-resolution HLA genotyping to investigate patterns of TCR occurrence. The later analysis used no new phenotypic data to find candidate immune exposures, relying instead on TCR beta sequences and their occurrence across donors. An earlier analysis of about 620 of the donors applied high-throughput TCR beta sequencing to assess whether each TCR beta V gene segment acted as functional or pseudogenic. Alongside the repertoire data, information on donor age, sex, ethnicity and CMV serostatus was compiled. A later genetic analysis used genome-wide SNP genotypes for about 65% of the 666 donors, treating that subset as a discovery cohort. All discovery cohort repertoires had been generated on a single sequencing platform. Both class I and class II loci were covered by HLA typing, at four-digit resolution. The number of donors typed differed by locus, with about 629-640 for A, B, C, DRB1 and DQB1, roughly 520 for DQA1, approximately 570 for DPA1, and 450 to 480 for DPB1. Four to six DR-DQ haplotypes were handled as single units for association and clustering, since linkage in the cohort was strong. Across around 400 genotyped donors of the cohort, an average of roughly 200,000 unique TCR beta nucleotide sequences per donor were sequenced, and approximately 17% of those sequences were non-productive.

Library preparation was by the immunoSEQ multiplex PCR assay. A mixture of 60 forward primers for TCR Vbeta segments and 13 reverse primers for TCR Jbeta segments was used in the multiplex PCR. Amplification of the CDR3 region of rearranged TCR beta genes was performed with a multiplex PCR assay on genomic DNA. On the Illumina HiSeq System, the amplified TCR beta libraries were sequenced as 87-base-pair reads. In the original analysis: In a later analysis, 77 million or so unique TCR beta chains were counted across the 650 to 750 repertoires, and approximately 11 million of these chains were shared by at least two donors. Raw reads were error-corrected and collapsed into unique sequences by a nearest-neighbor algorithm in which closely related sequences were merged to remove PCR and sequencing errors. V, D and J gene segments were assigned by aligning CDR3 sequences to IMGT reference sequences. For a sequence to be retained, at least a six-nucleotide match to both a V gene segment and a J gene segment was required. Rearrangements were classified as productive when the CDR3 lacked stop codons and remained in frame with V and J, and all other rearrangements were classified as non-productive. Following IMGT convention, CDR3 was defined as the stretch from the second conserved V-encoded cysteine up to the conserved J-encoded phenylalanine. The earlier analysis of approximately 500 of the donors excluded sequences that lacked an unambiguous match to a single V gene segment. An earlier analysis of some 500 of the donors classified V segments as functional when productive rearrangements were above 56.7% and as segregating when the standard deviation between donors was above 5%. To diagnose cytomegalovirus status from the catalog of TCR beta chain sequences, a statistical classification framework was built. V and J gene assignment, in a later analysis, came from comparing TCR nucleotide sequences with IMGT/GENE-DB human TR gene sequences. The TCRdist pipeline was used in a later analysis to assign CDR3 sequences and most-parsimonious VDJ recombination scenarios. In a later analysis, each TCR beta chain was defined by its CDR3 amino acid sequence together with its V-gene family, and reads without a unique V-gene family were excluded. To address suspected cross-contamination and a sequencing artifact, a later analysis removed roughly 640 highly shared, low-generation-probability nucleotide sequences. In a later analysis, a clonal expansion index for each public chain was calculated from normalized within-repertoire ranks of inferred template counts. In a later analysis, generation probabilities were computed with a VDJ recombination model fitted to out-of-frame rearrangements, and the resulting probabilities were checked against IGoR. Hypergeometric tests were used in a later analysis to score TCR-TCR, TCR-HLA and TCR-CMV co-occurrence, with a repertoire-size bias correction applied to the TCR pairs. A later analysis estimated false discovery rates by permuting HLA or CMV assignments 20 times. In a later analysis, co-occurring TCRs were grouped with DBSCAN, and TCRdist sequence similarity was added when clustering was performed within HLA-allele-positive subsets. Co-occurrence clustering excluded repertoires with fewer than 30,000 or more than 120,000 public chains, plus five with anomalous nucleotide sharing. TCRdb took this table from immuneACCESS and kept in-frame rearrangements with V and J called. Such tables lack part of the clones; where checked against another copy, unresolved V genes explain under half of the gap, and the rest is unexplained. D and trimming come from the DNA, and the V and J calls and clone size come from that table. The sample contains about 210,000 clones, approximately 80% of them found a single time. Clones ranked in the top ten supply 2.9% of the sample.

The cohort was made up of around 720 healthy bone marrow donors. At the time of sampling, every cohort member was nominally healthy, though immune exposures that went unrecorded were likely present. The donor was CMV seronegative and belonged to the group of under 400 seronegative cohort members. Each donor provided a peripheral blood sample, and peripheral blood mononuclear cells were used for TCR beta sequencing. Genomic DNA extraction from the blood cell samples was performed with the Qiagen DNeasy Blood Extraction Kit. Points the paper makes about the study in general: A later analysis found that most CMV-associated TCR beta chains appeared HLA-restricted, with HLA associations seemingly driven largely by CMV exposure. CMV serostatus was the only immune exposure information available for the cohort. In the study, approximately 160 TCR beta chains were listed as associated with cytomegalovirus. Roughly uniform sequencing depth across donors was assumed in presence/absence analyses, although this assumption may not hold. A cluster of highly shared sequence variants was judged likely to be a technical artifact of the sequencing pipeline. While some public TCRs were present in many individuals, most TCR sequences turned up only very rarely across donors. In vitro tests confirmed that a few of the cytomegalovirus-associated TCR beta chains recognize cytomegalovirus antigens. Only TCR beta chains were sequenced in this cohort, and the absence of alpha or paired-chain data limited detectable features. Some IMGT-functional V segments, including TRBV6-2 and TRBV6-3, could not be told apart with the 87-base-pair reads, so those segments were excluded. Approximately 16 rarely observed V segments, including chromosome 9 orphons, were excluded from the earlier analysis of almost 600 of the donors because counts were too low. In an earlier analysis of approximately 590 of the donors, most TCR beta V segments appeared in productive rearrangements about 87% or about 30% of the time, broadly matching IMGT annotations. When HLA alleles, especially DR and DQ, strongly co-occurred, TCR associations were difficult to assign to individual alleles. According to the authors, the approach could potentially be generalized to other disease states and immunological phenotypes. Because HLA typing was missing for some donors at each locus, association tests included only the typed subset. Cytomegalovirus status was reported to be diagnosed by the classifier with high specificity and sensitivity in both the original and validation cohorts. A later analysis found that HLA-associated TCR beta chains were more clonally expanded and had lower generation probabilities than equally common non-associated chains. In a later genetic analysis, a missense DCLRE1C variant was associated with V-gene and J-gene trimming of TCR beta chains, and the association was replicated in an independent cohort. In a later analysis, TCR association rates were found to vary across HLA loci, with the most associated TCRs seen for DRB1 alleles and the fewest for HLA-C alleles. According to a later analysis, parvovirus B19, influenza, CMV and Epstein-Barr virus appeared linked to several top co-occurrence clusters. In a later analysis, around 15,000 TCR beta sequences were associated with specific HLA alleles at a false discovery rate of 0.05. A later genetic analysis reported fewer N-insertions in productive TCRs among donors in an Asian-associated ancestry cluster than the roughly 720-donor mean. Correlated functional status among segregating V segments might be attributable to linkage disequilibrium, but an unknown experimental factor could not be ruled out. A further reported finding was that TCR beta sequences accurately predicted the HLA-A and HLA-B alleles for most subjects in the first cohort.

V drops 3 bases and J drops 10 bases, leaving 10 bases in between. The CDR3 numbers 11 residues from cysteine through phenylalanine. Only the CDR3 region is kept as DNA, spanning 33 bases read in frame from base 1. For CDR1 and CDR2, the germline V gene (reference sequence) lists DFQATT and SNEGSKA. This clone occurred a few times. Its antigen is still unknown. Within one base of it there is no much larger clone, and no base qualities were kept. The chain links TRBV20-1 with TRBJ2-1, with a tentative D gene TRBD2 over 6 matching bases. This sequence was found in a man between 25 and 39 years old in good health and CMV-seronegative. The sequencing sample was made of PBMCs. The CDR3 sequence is CSASTSTEQFF. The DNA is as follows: TGCAGTGCTAGCACTAGCACCGAGCAGTTCTTC.